The entry below describes one T cell receptor (beta chain). The CDR3 is 13 residues long. Germline CDR1 is MNHEY and CDR2 is SMNVEV (reference sequence). Deletions cut 3 bases from V and 3 bases from J, with 9 bases between. This record comes from a study of T cell changes during pregnancy in multiple sclerosis. The assay was immunoSEQ multiplex PCR, and TCRdb's table has in-frame clones only and misses some. This table holds about 40,000 clones, 80% to 95% found once. The chain uses TRBV27 and TRBJ2-7; D gene uncertain. The sequencing used CD8+ T cells from peripheral blood mononuclear cells, collected in the first trimester of pregnancy. This receptor was obtained from a female donor with multiple sclerosis, enrolled in a pregnancy study. The CDR3 protein is CASSLRMYYEQYF. CDR3 sequence (DNA): TGTGCCAGCAGTTTGCGGATGTACTACGAGCAGTACTTC.